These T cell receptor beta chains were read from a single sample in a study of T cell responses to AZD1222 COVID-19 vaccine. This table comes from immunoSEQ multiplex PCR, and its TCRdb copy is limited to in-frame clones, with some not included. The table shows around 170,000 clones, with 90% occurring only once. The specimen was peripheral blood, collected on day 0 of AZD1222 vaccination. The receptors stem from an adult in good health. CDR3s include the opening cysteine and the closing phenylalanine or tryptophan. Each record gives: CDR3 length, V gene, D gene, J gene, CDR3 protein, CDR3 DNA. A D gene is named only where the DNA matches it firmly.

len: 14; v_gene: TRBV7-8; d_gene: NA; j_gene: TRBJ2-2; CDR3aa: CASSLVGVAGELFF; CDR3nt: TGTGCCAGCAGCTTAGTAGGGGTTGCCGGGGAGCTGTTTTTT
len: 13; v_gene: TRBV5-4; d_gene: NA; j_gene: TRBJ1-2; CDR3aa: CASSETGSYGYTF; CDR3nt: TGTGCCAGCAGCGAAACAGGGTCCTATGGCTACACCTTC
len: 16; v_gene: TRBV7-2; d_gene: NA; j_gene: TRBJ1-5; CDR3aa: CASSLVGGTGNQPQHF; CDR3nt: TGTGCCAGCAGCTTAGTTGGGGGGACCGGTAATCAGCCCCAGCATTTT
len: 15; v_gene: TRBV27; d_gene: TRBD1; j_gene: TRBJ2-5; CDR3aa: CASSNRGMGQETQYF; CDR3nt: TGTGCCAGCAGTAACAGGGGAATGGGTCAAGAGACCCAGTACTTC
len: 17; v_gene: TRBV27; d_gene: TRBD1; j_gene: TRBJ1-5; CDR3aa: CASNHDGPGGTNQPQHF; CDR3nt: TGTGCCAGCAACCACGACGGACCAGGGGGAACCAATCAGCCCCAGCATTTT
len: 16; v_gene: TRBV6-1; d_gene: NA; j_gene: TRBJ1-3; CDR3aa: CASSEVTAPSGNTIYF; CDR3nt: TGTGCCAGCAGTGAAGTTACAGCGCCTAGTGGAAACACCATATATTTT
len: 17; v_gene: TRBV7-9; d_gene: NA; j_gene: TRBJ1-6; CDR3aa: CASSLTKGAAYNSPLHF; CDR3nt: TGTGCCAGCAGCCTAACGAAGGGAGCTGCTTATAATTCACCCCTCCACTTT
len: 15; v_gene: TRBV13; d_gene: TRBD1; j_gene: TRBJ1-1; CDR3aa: CASSFWGDSSTEAFF; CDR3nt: TGTGCCAGCAGCTTTTGGGGGGACAGCTCCACTGAAGCTTTCTTT
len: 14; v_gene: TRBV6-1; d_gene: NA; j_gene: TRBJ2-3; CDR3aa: CASSERVVTDTQYF; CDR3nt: TGTGCCAGCAGTGAAAGAGTAGTCACAGATACGCAGTATTTT
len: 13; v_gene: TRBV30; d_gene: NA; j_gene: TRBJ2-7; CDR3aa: CAWSGLLGREQYF; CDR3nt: TGTGCCTGGAGTGGACTCCTAGGTAGAGAGCAGTACTTC
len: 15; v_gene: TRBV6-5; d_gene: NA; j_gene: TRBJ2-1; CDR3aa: CASKRVDSSYNEQFF; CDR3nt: TGTGCCAGCAAGAGAGTGGACAGCTCCTACAATGAGCAGTTCTTC
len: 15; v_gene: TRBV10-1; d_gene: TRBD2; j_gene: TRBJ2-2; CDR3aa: CASSELAGGHGELFF; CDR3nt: TGCGCCAGCAGTGAACTAGCGGGGGGGCACGGGGAGCTGTTTTTT
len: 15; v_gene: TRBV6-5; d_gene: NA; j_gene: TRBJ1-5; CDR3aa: CASSIQDSSNQPQHF; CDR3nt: TGTGCCAGCAGTATACAGGACAGTAGCAATCAGCCCCAGCATTTT
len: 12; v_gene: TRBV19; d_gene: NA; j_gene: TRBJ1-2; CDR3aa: CASHMRDYGYTF; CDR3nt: TGTGCCAGTCATATGAGGGACTATGGCTACACCTTC
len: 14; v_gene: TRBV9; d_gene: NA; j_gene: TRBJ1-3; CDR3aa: CASSPSGGPNTIYF; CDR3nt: TGTGCCAGCAGCCCATCCGGGGGGCCAAACACCATATATTTT
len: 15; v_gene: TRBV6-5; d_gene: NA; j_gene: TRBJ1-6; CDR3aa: CASKAGDWNNSPLHF; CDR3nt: TGTGCCAGCAAGGCGGGTGACTGGAATAATTCACCCCTCCACTTT
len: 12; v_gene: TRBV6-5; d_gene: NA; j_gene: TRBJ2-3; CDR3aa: CASRPHTDTQYF; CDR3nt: TGTGCCAGCAGACCACACACAGATACGCAGTATTTT
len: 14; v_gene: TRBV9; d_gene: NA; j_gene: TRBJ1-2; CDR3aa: CASSVGQGGPGYTF; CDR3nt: TGTGCCAGCAGCGTTGGACAAGGAGGACCTGGCTACACCTTC
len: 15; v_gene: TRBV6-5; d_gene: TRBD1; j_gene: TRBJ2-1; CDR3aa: CASSYSTGASNEQFF; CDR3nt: TGTGCCAGCAGTTACTCTACAGGGGCGTCTAATGAGCAGTTCTTC
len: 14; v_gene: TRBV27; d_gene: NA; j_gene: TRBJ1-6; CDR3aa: CASSYGGRNSPLHF; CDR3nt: TGTGCCAGCAGTTATGGGGGCCGTAATTCACCCCTCCACTTT
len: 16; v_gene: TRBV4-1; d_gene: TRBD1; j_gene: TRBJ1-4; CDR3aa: CASSQGQGAHGEKLFF; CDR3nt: TGCGCCAGCAGCCAAGGACAGGGGGCGCATGGTGAAAAACTGTTTTTT